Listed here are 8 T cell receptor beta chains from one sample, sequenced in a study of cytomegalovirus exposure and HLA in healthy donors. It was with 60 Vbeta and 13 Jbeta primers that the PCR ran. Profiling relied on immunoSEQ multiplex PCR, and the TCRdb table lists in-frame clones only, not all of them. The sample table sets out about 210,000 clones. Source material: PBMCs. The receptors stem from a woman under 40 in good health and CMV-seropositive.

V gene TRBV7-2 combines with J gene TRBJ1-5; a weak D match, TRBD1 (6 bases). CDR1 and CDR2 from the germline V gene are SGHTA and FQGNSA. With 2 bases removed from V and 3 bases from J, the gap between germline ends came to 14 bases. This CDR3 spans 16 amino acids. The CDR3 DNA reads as TGTGCCAGCAGCTTAATCTTACAGGGCTACAATCAGCCCCAGCATTTT. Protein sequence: CASSLILQGYNQPQHF.

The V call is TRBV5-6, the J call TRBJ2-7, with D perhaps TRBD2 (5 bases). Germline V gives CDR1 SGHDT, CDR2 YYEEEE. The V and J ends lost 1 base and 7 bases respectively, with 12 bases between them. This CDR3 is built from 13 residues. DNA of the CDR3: TGTGCCAGCAGCTTGTTAGGGCCGGGGGAGCAGTACTTC. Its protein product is CASSLLGPGEQYF.

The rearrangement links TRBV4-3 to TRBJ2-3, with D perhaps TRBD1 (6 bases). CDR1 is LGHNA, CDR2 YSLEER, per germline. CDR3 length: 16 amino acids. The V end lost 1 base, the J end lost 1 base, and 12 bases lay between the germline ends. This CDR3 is CASSQATGPGTDTQYF. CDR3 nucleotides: TGCGCCAGCAGCCAAGCGACAGGCCCCGGCACAGATACGCAGTATTTT.

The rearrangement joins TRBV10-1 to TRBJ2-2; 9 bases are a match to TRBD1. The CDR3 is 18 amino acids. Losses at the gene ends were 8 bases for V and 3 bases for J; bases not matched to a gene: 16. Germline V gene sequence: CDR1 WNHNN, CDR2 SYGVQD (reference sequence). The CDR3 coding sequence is TGCGCCAGCGGCGGCCCCTCTTTACAGGGGGCGGACACCGGGGAGCTGTTTTTT. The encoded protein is CASGGPSLQGADTGELFF.

CDR3 in amino acids: CASSPQASVVNTEAFF. CDR3 DNA: TGTGCCAGCTCACCTCAGGCTTCAGTGGTGAACACTGAAGCTTTCTTT. The gene calls are TRBV18 and TRBJ1-1; D unclear. V lost 3 bases and J 0 bases, leaving 14 bases between the germline ends. The CDR3 is made up of 16 amino acids. Germline-derived CDR1 and CDR2 are KGHSH and LQKENI.

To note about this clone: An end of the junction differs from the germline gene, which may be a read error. CDR3 protein: CASSFEVFPRRRWIF. CDR3 DNA: TGTGCCAGCAGTTTTGAGGTCTTCCCGCGTCGACGGTGGATCTTC. The chain is built from TRBV28 and TRBJ2-1; D gene ambiguous. This CDR3 region has 15 residues. CDR1 and CDR2 from the germline V gene are MDHEN and SYDVKM. Together with reference TRBV28 and TRBJ2-1, the CDR3 gives the full variable domain: DVKVTQSSRYLVKRTGEKVFLECVQDMDHENMFWYRQDPGLGLRLIYFSYDVKMKEKGDIPEGYSVSREKKERFSLILESASTNQTSMYLCASSFEVFPRRRWIFGPGTRLTVL.

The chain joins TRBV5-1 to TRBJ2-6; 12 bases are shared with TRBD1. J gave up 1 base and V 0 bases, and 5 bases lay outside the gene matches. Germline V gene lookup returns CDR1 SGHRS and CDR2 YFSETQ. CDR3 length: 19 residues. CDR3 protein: CASSLAGTGGVSGANVLTF. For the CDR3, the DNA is TGCGCCAGCAGCTTGGCTGGGACAGGGGGCGTTTCTGGGGCCAACGTCCTGACTTTC. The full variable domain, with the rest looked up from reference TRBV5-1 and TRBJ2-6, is KAGVTQTPRYLIKTRGQQVTLSCSPISGHRSVSWYQQTPGQGLQFLFEYFSETQRNKGNFPGRFSGRQFSNSRSEMNVSTLELGDSALYLCASSLAGTGGVSGANVLTFGAGSRLTVL.

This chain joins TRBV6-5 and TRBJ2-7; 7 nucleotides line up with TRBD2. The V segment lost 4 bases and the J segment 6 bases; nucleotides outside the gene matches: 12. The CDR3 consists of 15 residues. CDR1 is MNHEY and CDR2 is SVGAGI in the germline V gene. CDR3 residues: CASSSPEAGVGEQYF. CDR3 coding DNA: TGTGCCAGCAGTTCGCCCGAGGCGGGAGTAGGCGAGCAGTACTTC.